Listed below are T cell receptor beta chains from one sample, sequenced in a study of blood T cell repertoires in COVID-19. Here immunoSEQ multiplex PCR was the method, and the copy in TCRdb shows in-frame clones only, minus some. The sample records 380,000 or so clones, approximately 90% being singletons. The sequencing input was PBMCs or T cells enriched from blood (not recorded which). The receptor set was obtained from a woman in her 30s with acute COVID-19. The CDR3 runs from the conserved cysteine through the conserved F or W. Fields, in order: D gene, J gene, clone size, V gene, CDR3 DNA, CDR3 protein. A D gene is named only where the DNA matches it firmly. Part of the rows lack a size; the others show once, few, many or a class for expanded clones.

>TRBD1|TRBJ1-4|NA|TRBV5-1
TGCGCCAGCAGCCCTGGACAGGCCCTTGCAACTAATGAAAAACTGTTTTTT
CASSPGQALATNEKLFF
>NA|TRBJ1-3|NA|TRBV4-3
TGCGCCAGCAGCCAAGATTTGAGTGGAAACACCATATATTTT
CASSQDLSGNTIYF
>NA|TRBJ1-3|NA|TRBV5-1
TGCGCCAGCAAACAGGATAACGGAAACACCATATATTTT
CASKQDNGNTIYF
>NA|TRBJ2-3|once|TRBV6-2/TRBV6-3
TGTGCCAGCAGTTACGGCGGCGGGGCCGGGTCAGATACGCAGTATTTT
CASSYGGGAGSDTQYF
>NA|TRBJ1-4|NA|TRBV2
TGTGCCAGCAGTGATATAGTATGGGGAGCTAATGAAAAACTGTTTTTT
CASSDIVWGANEKLFF
>TRBD2|TRBJ2-1|NA|TRBV10-2
TGCGCCAGCACCAAACTAGCGGGGGCTTCCAATGAGCAGTTCTTC
CASTKLAGASNEQFF
>NA|TRBJ1-1|few|TRBV6-5
TGTGCCAGCAGAAATCACCAAACAATGAACACTGAAGCTTTCTTT
CASRNHQTMNTEAFF
>TRBD1|TRBJ2-3|once|TRBV10-3
TGTGCCATCAGGACCGGACAGGGGCCTTCTAGCACAGATACGCAGTATTTT
CAIRTGQGPSSTDTQYF
>NA|TRBJ2-7|NA|TRBV2
TGTGCCAGCAGTTTTGACAGTACCCGGGACGAGCAGTACTTC
CASSFDSTRDEQYF
>NA|TRBJ1-4|NA|TRBV7-9
TGTGCCAGCAGCTTAGGTGCAGGGGAGGGTGAAAAACTGTTTTTT
CASSLGAGEGEKLFF
>NA|TRBJ2-1|NA|TRBV5-6
TGTGCCAGCAGTTCCAGGGGCCAACACTACAATGAGCAGTTCTTC
CASSSRGQHYNEQFF
>TRBD1|TRBJ2-7|once|TRBV2
TGTGCCAGCGAGTATCTCACGGGACAGGGGACCTACGAGCAGTACTTC
CASEYLTGQGTYEQYF
>NA|TRBJ1-4|NA|TRBV7-9
TGTGCCAGCAGCTTCTCCCATGAAAAACTGTTTTTT
CASSFSHEKLFF